Reported below is one TCR beta chain. This sample is drawn from a study of blood T cell repertoires in COVID-19. Study in general: Samples representing acute and convalescent COVID-19 were sourced from the United States, Italy and Spain. PBMCs, B-cell-depleted T cells, or T cells provided the cDNA or gDNA that made up the material.

The V gene end was trimmed by 0 bases and the J gene end by 15 bases; junction bases not matched to a gene: 10. Germline V lookup: CDR1 LGHDT, CDR2 YNNKEL (reference sequence). This CDR3 is built from 14 residues. In the study's own analysis: Reference gene primer amplification gave estimated nucleated cell counts. Assay used: immunoSEQ multiplex PCR; TCRdb lists only in-frame clones, some missing. V and J calls and clone size are those listed in that table; D and trimming were worked out from the DNA. The top ten clones hold approximately 2% of a sample with a few hundred thousand clones, 75% to 90% of them seen once.

The clonotype was recovered from a woman in her twenties or thirties who had recovered from COVID-19. The V and J genes are TRBV3-1 (or the pseudogene TRBV3-2) and TRBJ2-1, with 8 bases aligning to TRBD2. Sequenced: peripheral blood. The CDR3 reads CASSQDWGPGGAFF. Written as DNA, the CDR3 is TGTGCCAGCAGCCAAGATTGGGGGCCCGGGGGGGCGTTCTTC.